One sample yielded the 8 T cell receptor beta chains listed below, sequenced in a study of T-cell reconstitution after alpha-beta-depleted transplantation in children. A library of TCRbeta sequences, prepared with unique molecular identifiers, was generated. TCRdb used MiXCR to reprocess the PCR reads, holding one entry per CDR3 protein. Of a few hundred thousand distinct CDR3 sequences in the sample, roughly a quarter were seen once. Sample: PBMCs, taken before TCRalphabeta/CD19-depleted stem cell transplant. The receptor set was obtained from a boy under two years old with Wiskott-Aldrich syndrome, due to receive a stem cell transplant.

This clonotype has only a few counts. J is TRBJ2-5 and V is TRBV12-3 or TRBV12-4; 7 bases map to TRBD2. V lost 3 bases to trimming and J lost 5 bases; unmatched junction nucleotides: 9. The CDR3 totals 15 residues. The CDR3, as DNA: TGTGCCAGCAGTTTCGGGGCGGGGAGGGAGGAGACCCAGTACTTC. Amino acid sequence: CASSFGAGREETQYF.

The rearrangement uses TRBV4-2 and TRBJ2-2; D is uncertain. The V end was cut by 4 bases, the J end by 0 bases, with 18 bases between. Germline assignment: CDR1 LGHNA and CDR2 YNFKEQ. There are 18 residues in the CDR3. The CDR3, as DNA: TGTGCCAGCAGCCCTTTCCTCCAGACATACTCGAACACCGGGGAGCTGTTTTTT. Amino acids: CASSPFLQTYSNTGELFF.

This clonotype was detected a few times. The V and J genes are TRBV7-2 and TRBJ1-2; D is unresolved. The CDR3 extends over 14 amino acids. Germline CDR1 is SGHTA and CDR2 is FQGNSA. V was clipped by 1 base and J by 6 bases, with 12 bases between them. The CDR3 region has the DNA TGTGCCAGCAGCTTAGTAGGCGGCCCCAATGGCTACACCTTC. Its translation: CASSLVGGPNGYTF.

This rearrangement joins TRBV4-2 to TRBJ2-7; the D gene is possibly TRBD1 (6 bases). Germline V CDR1 and CDR2: LGHNA, YNFKEQ. This CDR3 has 16 amino acids. Trimming took 1 base from V and 2 from J, leaving 15 bases between them. CDR3 region: CASSQASGQRTYEQYF. CDR3 nucleotide sequence: TGTGCCAGCAGCCAAGCTTCCGGACAGCGTACCTACGAGCAGTACTTC.

This clonotype has a handful of counts. This sequence joins TRBV20-1 and TRBJ2-5; TRBD2 matches at 9 bases. Germline V gene sequence: CDR1 DFQATT, CDR2 SNEGSKA (reference sequence). V lost 4 bases and J lost 5; bases outside the gene matches: 8. CDR3 length equals 14 residues. CDR3 DNA: TGCAGTGCTAACAAACGGACTAGCGAGGAGACCCAGTACTTC. As protein: CSANKRTSEETQYF.

The chain recombines TRBV7-9 with TRBJ2-3, with a tentative D call TRBD2 (6 bases). The germline V and J ends were trimmed by 5 bases and 6 bases, with 9 bases remaining between them. The CDR3 totals 12 residues. Germline values: CDR1 SEHNR, CDR2 FQNEAQ (reference sequence). CDR3 nucleotides: TGTGCCAGCAGCGAGACTAGGGATACGCAGTATTTT. It translates to CASSETRDTQYF.

The chain joins TRBV24-1 to TRBJ2-5, with 15 bases lining up with TRBD2. Germline loops: CDR1 KGHDR, CDR2 SFDVKD. CDR3 length: 18 amino acids. With 2 bases clipped from V and 5 bases from J, the junction kept 8 bases outside the gene matches. CDR3 nucleotides: TGTGCCACCAGTGATTCCGGACTAGCGGGAGGGCCGTTGGAGACCCAGTACTTC. Translation gives CATSDSGLAGGPLETQYF.

This clonotype was seen a handful of times. The chain uses TRBV5-1 and TRBJ2-1, with D tentatively TRBD2 (6 bases). The germline V gene has CDR1 SGHRS and CDR2 YFSETQ. The length of the CDR3 is 15 residues. The V end was cut by 3 bases, the J end by 6 bases, with 16 bases between. The chain's CDR3 is CASSYGGPVSNEQFF. The CDR3 coding sequence is TGCGCCAGCAGCTACGGGGGACCGGTTAGCAATGAGCAGTTCTTC.